A single sample gave rise to the 3 T cell receptor beta chains below, sequenced in a study of shared clonotypes between healthy human individuals (dated by TCRdb to the early 2020s). CD8 naive samples were CD45RO-negative cells positively selected for CCR7, giving a CD45RA+CCR7+ population that excluded TemRA cells. The receptor library was made with the immunoSEQ multiplex PCR assay. Not all clones reach the TCRdb copy of this immuneACCESS table, which keeps in-frame sequences only. Checked studies attribute under half of the gap to unresolved V genes and leave the rest unexplained. The sample table shows about 2.2 million clones, and 85% to 95% are seen once. More than 1.5% of the sample is in the top ten clones. What was sequenced was naive CD8+ T cells from PBMCs. The sample's cell subset or site label, in plain terms: CD45RA+CCR7+. These receptors were collected from a man aged 18 to 30 in good health. Some clones in this sample may be carry-over from other donors' samples.

CDR3 residues: CATSRRFPSNQPQHF. The DNA for the CDR3 is TGTGCCACCAGCCGCAGATTTCCCAGCAATCAGCCCCAGCATTTT. The chain couples TRBV15 to TRBJ1-5; D ambiguous. This CDR3 region has 15 residues. The V gene lost 5 bases and the J gene lost 1 base, with 12 bases spanning the gap. Per germline, CDR1 LNHNV and CDR2 YYDKDF (reference sequence). Looking up the rest from reference TRBV15 and TRBJ1-5 gives the full variable domain: DAMVIQNPRYQVTQFGKPVTLSCSQTLNHNVMYWYQQKSSQAPKLLFHYYDKDFNNEADTPDNFQSRRPNTSFCFLDIRSPGLGDTAMYLCATSRRFPSNQPQHFGDGTRLSIL.

In the case of this clone: Other nucleotide sequences from this sample produce the same CDR3. CDR3 sequence (DNA): TGTGCCAGCAGTTTGGGGCAGGGGTATGGCTACACCTTC. Amino acid sequence: CASSLGQGYGYTF. The gene calls are TRBV27 and TRBJ1-2; D perhaps matches TRBD1 (6 bases). Germline loops: CDR1 MNHEY, CDR2 SMNVEV (reference sequence). Trimming removed 3 bases at V and 5 bases at J, with 10 bases between. The CDR3 spans 13 residues.

The V gene is TRBV27, the J gene TRBJ1-2; D remains unclear. Trimming stripped 2 bases from V and 8 bases from J, with 24 bases between. The CDR3 extends over 17 amino acids. The germline V gene encodes CDR1 MNHEY and CDR2 SMNVEV (reference sequence). CDR3 region: CASSLTPITAALGGYTF. DNA of the CDR3: TGTGCCAGCAGTTTAACCCCCATCACGGCCGCCCTCGGGGGCTACACCTTC.